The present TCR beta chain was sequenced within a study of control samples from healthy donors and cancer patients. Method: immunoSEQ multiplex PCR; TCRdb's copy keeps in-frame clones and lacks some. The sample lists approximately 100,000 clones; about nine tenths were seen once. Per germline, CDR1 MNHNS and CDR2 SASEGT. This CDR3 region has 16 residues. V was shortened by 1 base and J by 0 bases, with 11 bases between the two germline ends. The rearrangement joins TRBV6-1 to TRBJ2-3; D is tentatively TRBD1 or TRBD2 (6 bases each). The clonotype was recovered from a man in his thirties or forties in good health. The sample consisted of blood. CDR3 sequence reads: CASSEVGGSSTDTQYF. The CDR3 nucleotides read TGTGCCAGCAGTGAAGTGGGGGGCTCGAGCACAGATACGCAGTATTTT.